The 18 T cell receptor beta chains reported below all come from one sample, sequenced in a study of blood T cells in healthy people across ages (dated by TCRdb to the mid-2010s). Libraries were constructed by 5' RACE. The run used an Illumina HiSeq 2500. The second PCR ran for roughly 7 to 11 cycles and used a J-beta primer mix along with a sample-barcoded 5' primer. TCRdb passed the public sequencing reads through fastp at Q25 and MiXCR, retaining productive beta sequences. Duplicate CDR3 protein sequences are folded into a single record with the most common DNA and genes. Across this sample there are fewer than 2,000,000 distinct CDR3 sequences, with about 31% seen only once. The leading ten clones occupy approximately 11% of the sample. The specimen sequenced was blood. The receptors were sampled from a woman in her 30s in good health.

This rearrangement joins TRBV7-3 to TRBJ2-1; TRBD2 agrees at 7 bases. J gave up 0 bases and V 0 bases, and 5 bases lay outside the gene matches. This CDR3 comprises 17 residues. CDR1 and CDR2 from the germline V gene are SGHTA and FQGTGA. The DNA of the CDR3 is TGTGCCAGCAGCTTAACGGCGGGAGTACTCTCCTACAATGAGCAGTTCTTC. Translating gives CASSLTAGVLSYNEQFF.

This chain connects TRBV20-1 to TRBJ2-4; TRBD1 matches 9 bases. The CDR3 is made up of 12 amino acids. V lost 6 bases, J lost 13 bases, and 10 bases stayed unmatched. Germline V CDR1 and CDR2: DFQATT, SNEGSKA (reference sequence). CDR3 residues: CSAGTGYGEQYF. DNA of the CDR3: TGCAGTGCCGGGACAGGGTACGGGGAGCAGTACTTC.

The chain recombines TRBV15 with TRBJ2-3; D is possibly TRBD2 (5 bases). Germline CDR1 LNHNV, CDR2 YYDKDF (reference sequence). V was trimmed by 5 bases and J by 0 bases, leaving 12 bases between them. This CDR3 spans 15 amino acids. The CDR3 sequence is CATSLSGLSTDTQYF. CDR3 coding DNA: TGTGCCACCAGCCTAAGCGGACTTAGCACAGATACGCAGTATTTT.

CDR3: CASTIAPGEKETQYF. The CDR3 coding sequence is TGTGCCAGCACCATAGCCCCAGGGGAGAAAGAGACCCAGTACTTC. The chain links TRBV28 to TRBJ2-5, with D possibly matching TRBD1 (6 bases). Germline V CDR1 and CDR2: MDHEN, SYDVKM. Trimming left V 7 bases short and J 3 bases short, with 18 bases between. This CDR3 is 15 amino acids long.

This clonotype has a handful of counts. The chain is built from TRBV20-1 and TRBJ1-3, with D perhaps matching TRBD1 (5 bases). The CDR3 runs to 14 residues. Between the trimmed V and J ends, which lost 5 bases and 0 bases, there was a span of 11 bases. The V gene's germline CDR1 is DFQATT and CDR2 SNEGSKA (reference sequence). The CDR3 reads CSAPGLRSGNTIYF. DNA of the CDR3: TGCAGTGCTCCGGGACTCCGCTCTGGAAACACCATATATTTT.

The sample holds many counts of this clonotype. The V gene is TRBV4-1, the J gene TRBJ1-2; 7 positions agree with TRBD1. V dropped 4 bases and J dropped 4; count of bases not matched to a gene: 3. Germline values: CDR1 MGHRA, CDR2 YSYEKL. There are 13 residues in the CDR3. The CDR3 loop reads CASSLTGSYGYTF. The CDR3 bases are TGCGCCAGCAGCCTGACAGGGAGCTATGGCTACACCTTC.

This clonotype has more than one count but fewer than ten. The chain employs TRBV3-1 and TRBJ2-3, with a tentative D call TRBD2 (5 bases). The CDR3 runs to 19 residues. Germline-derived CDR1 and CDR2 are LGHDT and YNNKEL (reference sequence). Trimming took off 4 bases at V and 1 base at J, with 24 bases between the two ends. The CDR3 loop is CASSRRRQVAPPGTDTQYF. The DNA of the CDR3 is TGTGCCAGCAGCCGTCGTCGGCAGGTAGCGCCCCCGGGCACAGATACGCAGTATTTT.

The CDR3 loop is CASSLTLGPGNYEQYF. DNA of the CDR3: TGCGCCAGCAGCCTTACCCTAGGTCCGGGGAACTACGAGCAGTACTTC. The rearrangement joins TRBV5-1 to TRBJ2-7; D may be TRBD2 (5 bases). Germline lookup yields CDR1 SGHRS and CDR2 YFSETQ. This CDR3 contains 16 residues. V lost 4 bases to trimming and J lost 3 bases, with 20 bases between them.

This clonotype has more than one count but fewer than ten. This CDR3 reads CASSLGTGGDYNEQFF. CDR3 nucleotide sequence: TGTGCCAGCAGCCTCGGAACGGGAGGTGACTACAATGAGCAGTTCTTC. The chain uses TRBV7-9 and TRBJ2-1; 7 bases align to TRBD2. This CDR3 region has 16 residues. CDR1 is SEHNR, CDR2 FQNEAQ, per germline (reference sequence). The V segment lost 5 bases and the J segment 3 bases; nucleotides outside the gene matches: 10.

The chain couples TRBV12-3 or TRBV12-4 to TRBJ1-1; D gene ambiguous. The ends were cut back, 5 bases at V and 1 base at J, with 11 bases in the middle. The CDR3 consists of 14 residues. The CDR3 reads CASSTGVGNTEAFF. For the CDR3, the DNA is TGTGCCAGCAGTACCGGCGTGGGGAACACTGAAGCTTTCTTT.

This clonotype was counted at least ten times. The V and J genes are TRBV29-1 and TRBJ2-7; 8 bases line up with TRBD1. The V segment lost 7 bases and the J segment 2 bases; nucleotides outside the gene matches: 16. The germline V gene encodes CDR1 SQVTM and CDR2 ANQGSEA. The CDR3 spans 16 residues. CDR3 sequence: CSAIRGHDPRTYEQYF. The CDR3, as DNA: TGCAGCGCCATCAGGGGGCATGACCCTAGAACCTACGAGCAGTACTTC.

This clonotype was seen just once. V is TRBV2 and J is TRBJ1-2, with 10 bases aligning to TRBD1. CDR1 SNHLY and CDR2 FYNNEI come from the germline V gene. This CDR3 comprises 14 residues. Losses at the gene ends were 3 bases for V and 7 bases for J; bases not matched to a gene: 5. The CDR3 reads CASSDRQGAPGYTF. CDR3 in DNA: TGTGCCAGCAGTGATAGACAGGGGGCTCCTGGCTACACCTTC.

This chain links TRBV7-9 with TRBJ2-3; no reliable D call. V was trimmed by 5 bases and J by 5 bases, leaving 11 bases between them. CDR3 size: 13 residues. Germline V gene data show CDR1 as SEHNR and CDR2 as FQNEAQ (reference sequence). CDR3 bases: TGTGCCAGCAGCGGTACAATGAAAGATACGCAGTATTTT. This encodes CASSGTMKDTQYF.

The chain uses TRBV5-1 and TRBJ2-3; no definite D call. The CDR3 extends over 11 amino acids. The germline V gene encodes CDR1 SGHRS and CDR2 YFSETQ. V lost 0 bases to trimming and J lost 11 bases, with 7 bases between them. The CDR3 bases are TGCGCCAGCAGCTTGGCACTCATGCAGTATTTT. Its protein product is CASSLALMQYF.

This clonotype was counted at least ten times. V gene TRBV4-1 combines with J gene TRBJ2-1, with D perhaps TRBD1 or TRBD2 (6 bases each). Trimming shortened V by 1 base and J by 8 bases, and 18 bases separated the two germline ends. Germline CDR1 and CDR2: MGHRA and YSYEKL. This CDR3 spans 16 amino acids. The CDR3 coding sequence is TGCGCCAGCAGCCAAGGAAGGGGGGCCTTAGGGGATGAGCAGTTCTTC. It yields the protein CASSQGRGALGDEQFF.

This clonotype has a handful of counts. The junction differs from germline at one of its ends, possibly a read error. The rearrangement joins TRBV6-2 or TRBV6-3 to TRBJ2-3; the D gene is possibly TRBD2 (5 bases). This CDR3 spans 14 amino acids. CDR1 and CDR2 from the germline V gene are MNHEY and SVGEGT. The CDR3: CAGRSRTGTDTQYF. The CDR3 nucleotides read TGTGCCGGCAGGTCCAGGACTGGCACTGATACGCAGTATTTT.

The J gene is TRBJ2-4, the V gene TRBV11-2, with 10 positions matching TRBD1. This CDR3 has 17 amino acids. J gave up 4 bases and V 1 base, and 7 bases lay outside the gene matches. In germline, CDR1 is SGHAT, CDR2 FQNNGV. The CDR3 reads CASSLGGTGDAKNIQYF. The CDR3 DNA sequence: TGTGCCAGCAGCTTAGGCGGGACAGGGGATGCTAAAAACATTCAGTACTTC. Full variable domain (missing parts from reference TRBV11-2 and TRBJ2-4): EAGVAQSPRYKIIEKRQSVAFWCNPISGHATLYWYQQILGQGPKLLIQFQNNGVVDDSQLPKDRFSAERLKGVDSTLKIQPAKLEDSAVYLCASSLGGTGDAKNIQYFGAGTRLSVL.

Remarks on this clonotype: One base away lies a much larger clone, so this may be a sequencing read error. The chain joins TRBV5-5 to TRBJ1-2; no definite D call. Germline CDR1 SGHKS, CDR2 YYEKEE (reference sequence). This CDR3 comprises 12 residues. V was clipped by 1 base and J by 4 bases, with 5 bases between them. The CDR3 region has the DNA TGTGCCAGCAGCTTGATGGTCTATGGCTACACCTTC. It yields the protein CASSLMVYGYTF.